This T cell receptor (beta chain) was retrieved from a study of PD-L1 blockade in urothelial cancer. Germline V gene sequence: CDR1 MDHEN, CDR2 SYDVKM. This CDR3 comprises 11 residues. Trimming left V 8 bases short and J 3 bases short, with 8 bases between. The data were produced by immunoSEQ multiplex PCR, yet TCRdb's version contains in-frame clones alone and is incomplete. The sample contains 30,000 to 50,000 clones, more than 85% of which appear only once. Source: PBMCs, taken around atezolizumab (anti-PD-L1) treatment. V gene TRBV28 combines with J gene TRBJ2-7; D call uncertain. This clonotype was sampled from a man in his 60s with urothelial cancer. CDR3 nucleotide sequence: TGTGCCAGCGGGCCCCACTACGAGCAGTACTTC. The encoded protein is CASGPHYEQYF.